This T cell receptor (beta chain) comes out of a study of blood T cell repertoires in COVID-19. The wider study: Both acute and convalescent COVID-19 samples were obtained from the United States, Italy and Spain. Sources were T cells, B-cell-depleted T cells, or PBMCs; the material itself was cDNA or gDNA.

Under the authors' procedure: Reference gene primer amplification yielded estimated nucleated cell counts. The repertoire was sequenced with immunoSEQ multiplex PCR; TCRdb's copy has only in-frame clones and lacks some. V and J calls and clone size are as listed in that table; D and trimming were resolved from the DNA. The table lists 300,000 to 400,000 clones, 85% to 90% of them singletons. CDR1 and CDR2 from the germline V gene are MNHEY and SMNVEV (reference sequence). V lost 8 bases to trimming and J lost 4 bases; unmatched junction nucleotides: 9. This CDR3 has 15 amino acids. The chain uses TRBV27 and TRBJ2-1; 9 bases agree with TRBD2. The sequenced material came from peripheral blood. The receptor was isolated from a woman in her fifties or sixties with active or convalescent COVID-19. CDR3 bases: TGTGCCAGCCGGTCCGGGACTAGCAGTTACAATGAGCAGTTCTTC. Translation: CASRSGTSSYNEQFF.